Sequencing of this TCR beta chain was carried out in a study of T-cell reconstitution after alpha-beta-depleted transplantation in children. This clonotype was counted many times. CDR1 is SEHNR, CDR2 FQNEAQ, per germline (reference sequence). The CDR3 has 10 residues. Trimming shortened V by 10 bases and J by 7 bases, and 10 bases separated the two germline ends. The library targeted TCRbeta and was prepared with unique molecular identifiers. TCRdb reprocessed the PCR reads with MiXCR, giving one entry per CDR3 protein. The sample lists just over 350,000 distinct CDR3 sequences; 10% to 15% were seen once.

The sequence was obtained from a human donor who donated a stem cell graft to a child with Fanconi anemia. This chain links TRBV7-9 with TRBJ1-2; D uncertain. The input for sequencing was PBMCs, taken from the stem cell graft. In DNA form, the CDR3 reads TGTGCCATCCCGGACGGTGGCTACACCTTC. Translated: CAIPDGGYTF.